This passage covers 17 T cell receptor beta chains from one sample sequenced in a study of blood T cell repertoires in COVID-19. The assay was immunoSEQ multiplex PCR, and TCRdb's table has in-frame clones only and misses some. This sample yields over 200,000 clones, of which under 85% are seen a single time; roughly 7.8% belongs to the top ten. The sample taken for sequencing was peripheral blood. The receptors originated from a woman older than 75 with COVID-19, enrolled during active disease.

The chain links TRBV5-4 to TRBJ1-6; D may be TRBD1 (6 bases). Germline CDR1 and CDR2: SGHNT and YYREEE (reference sequence). The V and J ends lost 2 bases and 6 bases respectively, with 12 bases between them. CDR3 length equals 15 residues. The CDR3 sequence: CASSFMDRINSPLHF. CDR3 nucleotides: TGTGCCAGCAGCTTTATGGACAGAATTAATTCACCCCTCCACTTT.

This clone occurred once. This chain links TRBV12-3 or TRBV12-4 with TRBJ2-7; 8 bases line up with TRBD1. The ends lost 6 bases at V and 6 bases at J; junction bases unmatched: 4. The CDR3 sequence is 12 residues long. This chain's CDR3 is CASSKDRGEQYF. CDR3 in DNA: TGTGCCAGCAGCAAAGACAGGGGCGAGCAGTACTTC.

This clone was seen once. The chain uses TRBV2 and TRBJ1-5; TRBD1 is a possible D gene (6 bases). V dropped 7 bases and J dropped 4 bases, with 11 bases sitting between them. The germline CDR1 and CDR2 sequences are SNHLY and FYNNEI. The CDR3 is made up of 13 amino acids. The chain's CDR3 is CASTRTENQPQHF. The CDR3 DNA reads as TGTGCCAGCACTCGGACAGAAAATCAGCCCCAGCATTTT.

V and J are TRBV4-1 and TRBJ2-3; D gene ambiguous. Germline V gene sequence: CDR1 MGHRA, CDR2 YSYEKL. The length of the CDR3 is 14 residues. V was cut by 4 bases and J by 4 bases, with 12 bases left in between. CDR3: CASSLSDSADTQYF. The CDR3 coding sequence is TGCGCCAGCAGCCTGTCCGACTCTGCAGATACGCAGTATTTT.

The chain recombines TRBV28 with TRBJ2-3; tentative D call: TRBD1 (6 bases). This CDR3 contains 19 residues. Germline V gives CDR1 MDHEN, CDR2 SYDVKM. Trimming removed 1 base at V and 6 bases at J, with 26 bases between. The CDR3 bases are TGTGCCAGCAGTTTATTGCACAGGGCGGATAGCGCGGGCAAGGATACGCAGTATTTT. It encodes CASSLLHRADSAGKDTQYF.

This chain connects TRBV11-3 to TRBJ1-1; 9 bases are shared with TRBD1. This CDR3 contains 17 residues. In germline, CDR1 is SGHNT, CDR2 YENEEA. Trimming cost V 5 bases and J 1 base; bases outside gene matches: 11. The CDR3 is CASSPGQGFGSNTEAFF. The CDR3, as DNA: TGTGCCAGCAGCCCGGGACAGGGCTTTGGATCGAACACTGAAGCTTTCTTT.

The rearrangement joins TRBV14 to TRBJ1-2; TRBD1 might be the D (5 bases). Trimming left V 0 bases short and J 5 bases short, with 13 bases between. This CDR3 region has 15 residues. Germline CDR1 SGHDN, CDR2 FVKESK. The CDR3 DNA is TGTGCCAGCAGCCAAGAACCCTTCGGGACTTATGGCTACACCTTC. It is translated as CASSQEPFGTYGYTF.

This chain joins TRBV7-8 and TRBJ2-1, with a possible D match to TRBD1 (6 bases). The CDR3 is 14 residues long. CDR1 and CDR2 (germline): SGHVS, FQNEAQ. Trimming cost V 1 base and J 7 bases, with 11 bases left between them. CDR3 protein: CASSLGGLTNEQFF. Here the CDR3 DNA reads TGTGCCAGCAGCTTAGGGGGGCTTACTAATGAGCAGTTCTTC. Together with reference TRBV7-8 and TRBJ2-1, the CDR3 gives the full variable domain: GAGVSQSPRYKVAKRGQDVALRCDPISGHVSLFWYQQALGQGPEFLTYFQNEAQLDKSGLPSDRFFAERPEGSVSTLKIQRTQQEDSAVYLCASSLGGLTNEQFFGPGTRLTVL.

V is TRBV7-2 and J is TRBJ1-2; perhaps TRBD1 as D (6 bases). V was pared by 1 base and J by 5 bases, with 17 bases between. Germline V lookup: CDR1 SGHTA, CDR2 FQGNSA. The CDR3 length is 16 residues. The CDR3 spells CASSLGPGGVGYGYTF. The CDR3 DNA follows: TGTGCCAGCAGCTTAGGACCGGGGGGCGTTGGGTATGGCTACACCTTC. The full variable domain, with the rest looked up from reference TRBV7-2 and TRBJ1-2, is GAGVSQSPSNKVTEKGKDVELRCDPISGHTALYWYRQSLGQGLEFLIYFQGNSAPDKSGLPSDRFSAERTGGSVSTLTIQRTQQEDSAVYLCASSLGPGGVGYGYTFGSGTRLTVV.

The chain couples TRBV5-6 to TRBJ2-1; 8 bases line up with TRBD2. Trimming took 10 bases from V and 1 from J; bases not matched to a gene: 13. CDR3 size: 16 residues. The V gene's germline CDR1 is SGHDT and CDR2 YYEEEE. Here the CDR3 reads CAGDTGGAQSYNEQFF. The CDR3 coding sequence is TGTGCCGGTGATACCGGGGGGGCCCAATCCTACAATGAGCAGTTCTTC.

The CDR3 here is CASSPQREGLDEQYF. The CDR3 DNA sequence: TGTGCCAGCTCACCTCAGCGGGAGGGCCTAGACGAGCAGTACTTC. This chain connects TRBV18 to TRBJ2-7; TRBD2 aligns across 10 bases. CDR3 length: 15 residues. Trimming at V came to 3 bases and at J to 5 bases, leaving 7 bases not matched to a gene. Per the germline V gene, CDR1 is KGHSH and CDR2 is LQKENI.

This chain links TRBV6-6 with TRBJ2-7; 7 bases map to TRBD2. The CDR3 covers 13 residues. The germline V gene has CDR1 MNHNY and CDR2 SVGAGI (reference sequence). With 5 bases clipped from V and 5 bases from J, the junction kept 6 bases outside the gene matches. The CDR3 DNA reads as TGTGCCAGCAGTCGCGGGGGTCTCGACGAGCAGTACTTC. Translating gives CASSRGGLDEQYF.

The genes are TRBV18 and TRBJ1-6; 7 bases align to TRBD1. The CDR3 has 14 residues. Trimming took 5 bases from V and 9 from J; bases not matched to a gene: 7. Germline CDR1 and CDR2: KGHSH and LQKENI. CDR3 in amino acids: CASSTQGVGSPLHF. CDR3 DNA: TGTGCCAGCTCAACCCAGGGGGTAGGTTCACCCCTCCACTTT.

The J gene is TRBJ1-1, the V gene TRBV19; no definite D call. Germline assignment: CDR1 LNHDA and CDR2 SQIVND (reference sequence). Trimming stripped 7 bases from V and 7 bases from J, with 13 bases between. The CDR3 has 12 amino acids. The CDR3 sequence is CASMAPSGEAFF. The CDR3 DNA follows: TGTGCCAGTATGGCCCCCTCGGGTGAAGCTTTCTTT. Together with reference TRBV19 and TRBJ1-1, the CDR3 gives the full variable domain: DGGITQSPKYLFRKEGQNVTLSCEQNLNHDAMYWYRQDPGQGLRLIYYSQIVNDFQKGDIAEGYSVSREKKESFPLTVTSAQKNPTAFYLCASMAPSGEAFFGQGTRLTVV.

V is TRBV6-5 and J is TRBJ1-4; the D is unclear. Germline lookup yields CDR1 MNHEY and CDR2 SVGAGI. The CDR3 is 11 residues long. Trimming took 10 bases from V and 7 from J, leaving 10 bases between them. The CDR3 loop is CATLFFEKLFF. The CDR3 coding sequence is TGTGCCACCCTCTTCTTTGAAAAACTGTTTTTT.

A word on this clone: This specimen includes other DNA sequences encoding the same CDR3. The chain couples TRBV2 to TRBJ1-6; D unclear. Germline-derived CDR1 and CDR2 are SNHLY and FYNNEI. This CDR3 is 14 amino acids long. Trimming removed 6 bases from V and 0 bases from J, with 6 bases in between. CDR3 nucleotide sequence: TGTGCCAGCAGCGAGAGCTCCTATAATTCACCCCTCCACTTT. Encoded protein: CASSESSYNSPLHF.

The J gene is TRBJ2-3, the V gene TRBV11-2; 8 bases are a match to TRBD2. V trimming: 5 bases; J trimming: 3 bases; junction bases outside the gene matches: 10. The CDR3 has 16 residues. Per the germline V gene, CDR1 is SGHAT and CDR2 is FQNNGV. CDR3 amino acids: CASSANRGGLTDTQYF. DNA of the CDR3: TGTGCCAGCAGCGCCAACCGGGGGGGGTTAACAGATACGCAGTATTTT.